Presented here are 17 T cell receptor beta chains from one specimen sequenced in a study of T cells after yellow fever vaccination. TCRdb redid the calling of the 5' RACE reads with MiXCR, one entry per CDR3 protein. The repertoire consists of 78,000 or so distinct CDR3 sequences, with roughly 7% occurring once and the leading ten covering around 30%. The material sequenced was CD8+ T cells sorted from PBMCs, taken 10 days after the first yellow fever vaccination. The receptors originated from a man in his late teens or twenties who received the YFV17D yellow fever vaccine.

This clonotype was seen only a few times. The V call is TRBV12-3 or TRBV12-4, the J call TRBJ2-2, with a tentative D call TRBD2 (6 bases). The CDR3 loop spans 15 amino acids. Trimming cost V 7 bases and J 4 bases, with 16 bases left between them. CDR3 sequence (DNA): TGTGCCAGCACCCACCCCATTAGCGGCACCGGGGAGCTGTTTTTT. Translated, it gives CASTHPISGTGELFF.

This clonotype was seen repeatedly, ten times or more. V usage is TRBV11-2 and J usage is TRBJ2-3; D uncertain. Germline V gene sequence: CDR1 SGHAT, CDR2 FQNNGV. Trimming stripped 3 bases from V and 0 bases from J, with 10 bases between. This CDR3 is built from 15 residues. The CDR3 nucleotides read TGTGCCAGCAGCTTTTCGACGGCGAGCACAGATACGCAGTATTTT. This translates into CASSFSTASTDTQYF.

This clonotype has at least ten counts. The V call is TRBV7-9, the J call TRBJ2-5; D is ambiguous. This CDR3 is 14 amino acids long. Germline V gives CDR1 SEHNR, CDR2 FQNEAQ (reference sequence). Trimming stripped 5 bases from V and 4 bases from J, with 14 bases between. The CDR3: CASSLLQRIETQYF. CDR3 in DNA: TGTGCCAGCAGCCTTCTACAGAGGATAGAGACCCAGTACTTC.

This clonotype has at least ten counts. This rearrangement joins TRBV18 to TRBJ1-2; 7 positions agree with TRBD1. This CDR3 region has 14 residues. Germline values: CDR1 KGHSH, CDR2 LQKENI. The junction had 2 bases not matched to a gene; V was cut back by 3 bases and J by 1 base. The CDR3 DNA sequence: TGTGCCAGCTCACCGCGGGACAGTAACTATGGCTACACCTTC. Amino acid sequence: CASSPRDSNYGYTF.

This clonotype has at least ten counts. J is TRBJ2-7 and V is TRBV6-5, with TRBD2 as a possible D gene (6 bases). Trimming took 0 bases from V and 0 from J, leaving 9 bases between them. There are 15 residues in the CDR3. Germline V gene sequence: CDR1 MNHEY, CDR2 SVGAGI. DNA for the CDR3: TGTGCCAGCAGTTACTCGGGAGGATCCTCCTACGAGCAGTACTTC. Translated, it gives CASSYSGGSSYEQYF.

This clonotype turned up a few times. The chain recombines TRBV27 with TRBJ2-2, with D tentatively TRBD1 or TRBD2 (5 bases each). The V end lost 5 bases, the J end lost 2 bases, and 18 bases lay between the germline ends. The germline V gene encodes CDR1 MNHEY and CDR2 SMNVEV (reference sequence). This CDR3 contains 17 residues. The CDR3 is CASSPSPGGYNTGELFF. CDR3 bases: TGTGCCAGCAGTCCGTCCCCTGGGGGTTATAACACCGGGGAGCTGTTTTTT.

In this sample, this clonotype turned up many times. The CDR3 coding sequence is TGTGCCAGCAGTCCGACAGACTTCTCCTACAATGAGCAGTTCTTC. Its translation is CASSPTDFSYNEQFF. The rearrangement joins TRBV6-5 to TRBJ2-1, with D possibly TRBD1 on 5 matching bases. Germline CDR1 MNHEY, CDR2 SVGAGI. The CDR3 runs to 15 residues. V was shortened by 5 bases and J by 0 bases, with 11 bases between the two germline ends.

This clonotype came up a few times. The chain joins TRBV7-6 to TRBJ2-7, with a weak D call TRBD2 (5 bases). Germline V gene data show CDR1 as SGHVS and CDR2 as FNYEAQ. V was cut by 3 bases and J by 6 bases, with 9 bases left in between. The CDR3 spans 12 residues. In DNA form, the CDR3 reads TGTGCCAGCAGCTTTGGAGGAGGCGAGCAGTACTTC. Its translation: CASSFGGGEQYF.

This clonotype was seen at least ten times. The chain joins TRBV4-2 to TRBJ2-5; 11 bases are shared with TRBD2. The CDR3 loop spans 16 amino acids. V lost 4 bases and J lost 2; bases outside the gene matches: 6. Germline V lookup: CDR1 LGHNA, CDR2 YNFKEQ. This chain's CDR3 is CASSPRTSGLQETQYF. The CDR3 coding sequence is TGTGCCAGCAGCCCACGGACTAGCGGGTTACAAGAGACCCAGTACTTC.

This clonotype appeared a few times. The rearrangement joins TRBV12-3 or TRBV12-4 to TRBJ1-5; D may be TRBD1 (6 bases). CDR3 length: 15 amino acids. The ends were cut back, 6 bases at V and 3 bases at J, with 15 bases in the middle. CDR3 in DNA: TGTGCCAGCAGCCCCGGACAGTTCCTCAATCAGCCCCAGCATTTT. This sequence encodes CASSPGQFLNQPQHF.

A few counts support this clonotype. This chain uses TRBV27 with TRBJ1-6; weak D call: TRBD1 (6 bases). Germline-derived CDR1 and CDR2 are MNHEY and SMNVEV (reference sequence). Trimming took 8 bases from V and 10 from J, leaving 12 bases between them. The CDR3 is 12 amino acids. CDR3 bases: TGTGCCAGCCGGGAAGGGGGATCACCCCTCCACTTT. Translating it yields CASREGGSPLHF.

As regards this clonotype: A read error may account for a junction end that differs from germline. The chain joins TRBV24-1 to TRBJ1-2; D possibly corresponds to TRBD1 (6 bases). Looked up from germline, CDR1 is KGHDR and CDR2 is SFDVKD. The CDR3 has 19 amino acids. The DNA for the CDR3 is TGTGCCACCAGTGCTTTGCGCCTCTCCAAGGACGGGACATACTATGGCTACACCTTC. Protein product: CATSALRLSKDGTYYGYTF.

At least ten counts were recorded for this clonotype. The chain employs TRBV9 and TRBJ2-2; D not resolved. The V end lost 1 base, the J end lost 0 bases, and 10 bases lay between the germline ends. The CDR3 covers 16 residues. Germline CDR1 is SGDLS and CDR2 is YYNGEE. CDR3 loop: CASSVLGFANTGELFF. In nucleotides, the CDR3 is TGTGCCAGCAGCGTACTCGGCTTCGCGAACACCGGGGAGCTGTTTTTT.

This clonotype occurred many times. The CDR3 loop is CASGLAGAQTQYF. CDR3 sequence (DNA): TGTGCCAGCGGACTAGCGGGGGCGCAGACCCAGTACTTC. This chain links TRBV12-3 or TRBV12-4 with TRBJ2-5, with 13 bases aligning to TRBD2. Trimming removed 8 bases from V and 6 bases from J; junction bases left unmatched: 3. The CDR3 consists of 13 residues.

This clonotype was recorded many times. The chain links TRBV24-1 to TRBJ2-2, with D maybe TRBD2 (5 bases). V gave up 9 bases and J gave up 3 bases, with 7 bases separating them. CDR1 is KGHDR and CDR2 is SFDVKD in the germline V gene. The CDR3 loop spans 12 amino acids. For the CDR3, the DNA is TGTGCCACCGGACTTTACACCGGGGAGCTGTTTTTT. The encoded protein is CATGLYTGELFF.

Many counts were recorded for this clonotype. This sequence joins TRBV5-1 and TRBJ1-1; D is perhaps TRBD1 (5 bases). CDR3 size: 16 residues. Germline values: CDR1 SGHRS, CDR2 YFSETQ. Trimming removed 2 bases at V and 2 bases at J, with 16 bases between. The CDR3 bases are TGCGCCAGCAGCTTACGGGGCTTTGGGGGTAACACTGAAGCTTTCTTT. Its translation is CASSLRGFGGNTEAFF.

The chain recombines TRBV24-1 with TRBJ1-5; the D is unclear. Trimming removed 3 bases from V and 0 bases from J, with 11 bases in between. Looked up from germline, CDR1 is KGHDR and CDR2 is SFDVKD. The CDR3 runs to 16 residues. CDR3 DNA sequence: TGTGCCACCAGTGATCGCGGAACTATTAGCAATCAGCCCCAGCATTTT. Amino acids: CATSDRGTISNQPQHF.